Below are 12 T cell receptor beta chains sequenced from a single sample in a study of T cells in Graves' hyperthyroidism and ophthalmopathy. RNA transcripts were the template for amplifying TCR beta CDR3 regions. HTBI primers were the set used in a first-round RT-PCR of the TCR CDR3. One entry per CDR3 protein results from TCRdb running MiXCR on the multiplex PCR reads. The sample includes 300,000 to 400,000 distinct CDR3 sequences, about 14% of them seen just once. The sample consisted of blood. The source is a woman in her twenties or thirties with Graves' ophthalmopathy.

With regard to this clonotype: A much larger clone is a single base away; this may be a read error. The CDR3 nucleotides are TGTGCCGGCAGATCGGGACAGGTTTACAATGAGCAGTTCTTC. Its protein is CAGRSGQVYNEQFF. J is TRBJ2-1 and V is TRBV6-1; 8 bases align to TRBD1. CDR3 length: 14 residues. The germline V gene has CDR1 MNHNS and CDR2 SASEGT.

This clonotype has ten or more counts. This chain links TRBV18 with TRBJ2-5; tentatively, D is TRBD2 (5 bases). Trimming stripped 3 bases from V and 4 bases from J, with 15 bases between. The CDR3 extends over 15 amino acids. Germline V lookup: CDR1 KGHSH, CDR2 LQKENI. CDR3 DNA: TGTGCCAGCTCACCGACCTCCGCGGGTCGAGAGACCCAGTACTTC. Protein: CASSPTSAGRETQYF.

The chain links TRBV7-9 to TRBJ1-5, with 7 bases lining up with TRBD1. Germline V gene lookup returns CDR1 SEHNR and CDR2 FQNEAQ (reference sequence). The CDR3 covers 14 residues. Trimming took 5 bases from V and 3 from J; bases not matched to a gene: 4. DNA of the CDR3: TGTGCCAGCAGCACCCAGGGGGTCAATCAGCCCCAGCATTTT. Its protein product is CASSTQGVNQPQHF.

This clonotype was picked up many times. The chain uses TRBV28 and TRBJ1-1, with a weak D call TRBD1 (5 bases). V gave up 6 bases and J gave up 1 base, with 12 bases separating them. The CDR3 consists of 14 residues. Germline assignment: CDR1 MDHEN and CDR2 SYDVKM. The CDR3 nucleotides are TGTGCCAGCAGACTGGACACCCAGAACACTGAAGCTTTCTTT. Translation: CASRLDTQNTEAFF.

This clonotype was observed many times. The chain recombines TRBV12-3 or TRBV12-4 with TRBJ1-5, with a weak D call TRBD1 (6 bases). V lost 6 bases and J lost 7, with 10 bases in between. The CDR3 runs to 12 residues. CDR3 nucleotide sequence: TGTGCCAGCAGACAGGGAATACAGCCCCAGCATTTT. Its protein product is CASRQGIQPQHF.

In this sample, this clonotype turned up many times. The chain has TRBV20-1 and TRBJ2-1; 11 bases match TRBD2. CDR1 and CDR2 (germline): DFQATT, SNEGSKA (reference sequence). Trimming cost V 6 bases and J 6 bases; bases outside gene matches: 10. The CDR3 sequence is 15 residues long. CDR3 in amino acids: CSAIGLAGGGNEQFF. The CDR3, as DNA: TGCAGTGCAATAGGGCTAGCGGGGGGTGGCAATGAGCAGTTCTTC.

This clonotype was found a few times. The V call is TRBV9, the J call TRBJ2-3; 8 bases fit TRBD2. V gave up 0 bases and J gave up 1 base; unmatched junction bases: 1. The CDR3 consists of 15 residues. CDR1 is SGDLS and CDR2 is YYNGEE in the germline V gene. The chain's CDR3 is CASSVAGGRTDTQYF. The CDR3 DNA is TGTGCCAGCAGCGTAGCGGGGGGGCGCACAGATACGCAGTATTTT.

In this sample, this clonotype turned up many times. The DNA is omitted, as the CDR3 cannot be located on it reliably, and the CDR3 follows TCRdb's listing. The CDR3 sequence is CASSLFGSGLANYGYTF. The J gene is TRBJ1-2, the V gene TRBV5-5; the table gives TRBD1 as D, unverified against the DNA. Germline lookup yields CDR1 SGHKS and CDR2 YYEKEE (reference sequence). The CDR3 is 17 residues long, ends included.

This clonotype was seen repeatedly, ten times or more. The chain uses TRBV6-1 and TRBJ2-3; perhaps D is TRBD1 or TRBD2 (5 bases each). Germline CDR1 is MNHNS and CDR2 is SASEGT. The CDR3 extends over 14 amino acids. V was pared by 6 bases and J by 6 bases, with 16 bases between. CDR3 DNA: TGTGCCAGCAGGCCCCGCCCCAGGGACGATACGCAGTATTTT. It translates to CASRPRPRDDTQYF.

This clonotype showed up many times. This chain uses TRBV6-1 with TRBJ2-1; D may be TRBD1 (6 bases). The germline CDR1 and CDR2 sequences are MNHNS and SASEGT. The ends were cut back, 2 bases at V and 4 bases at J, with 12 bases in the middle. The CDR3 totals 15 residues. The DNA for the CDR3 is TGTGCCAGCAGTGAAATGGACAGAGCGTACAATGAGCAGTTCTTC. Its protein is CASSEMDRAYNEQFF.

This chain connects TRBV20-1 to TRBJ2-3; possibly TRBD2 for D (7 bases). This CDR3 is 14 amino acids long. CDR1 and CDR2 from the germline V gene are DFQATT and SNEGSKA (reference sequence). Trimming cost V 4 bases and J 4 bases, with 15 bases left between them. The CDR3 nucleotides are TGCAGTGCTACAGGAGGGGGGGCCGCAGATACGCAGTATTTT. It encodes CSATGGGAADTQYF.

This clonotype was recorded at least ten times. The V call is TRBV7-6, the J call TRBJ1-1, with D possibly matching TRBD1 (6 bases). The CDR3 runs 14 residues. In germline, CDR1 is SGHVS, CDR2 FNYEAQ. Deletions cut 2 bases from V and 5 bases from J, with 12 bases between. CDR3 loop: CASSLSWGPTEAFF. DNA for the CDR3: TGTGCCAGCAGCTTATCTTGGGGGCCGACTGAAGCTTTCTTT.